The clone carrying this T cell receptor (beta chain) appeared a single time. The sample comes from a study of sequential checkpoint blockade in melanoma. Whole-study context: First-line arms were nivolumab then ipilimumab, or the reverse, randomized 1:1. Maintenance nivolumab came after either treatment sequence.

Only in-frame clones appear in the TCRdb table, and some are missing; sequencing was by immunoSEQ multiplex PCR. This table holds 20,000 to 25,000 clones, 82% found once. Treatment indicated: randomized to nivolumab then ipilimumab (arm A) or the reverse (arm B). Sorted cells were live CD3+CD8+, lacking CD19 and CD56, from PBMCs. With 6 bases clipped from V and 4 bases from J, the junction kept 14 bases outside the gene matches. CDR1 WNHNN and CDR2 SYGVQD come from the germline V gene (reference sequence). The CDR3 totals 16 residues. The receptor's source is a human donor with melanoma. The gene calls are TRBV10-1 and TRBJ2-7; 8 positions match TRBD2. Sequencing used CD8+ T cells sorted from blood (inferred from file names), obtained from a patient given nivolumab and ipilimumab in sequence. The CDR3 DNA is TGCGCCAGCAGGCGTCGGGACGGGAGGGGGGTATACGAGCAGTACTTC. It is translated as CASRRRDGRGVYEQYF.